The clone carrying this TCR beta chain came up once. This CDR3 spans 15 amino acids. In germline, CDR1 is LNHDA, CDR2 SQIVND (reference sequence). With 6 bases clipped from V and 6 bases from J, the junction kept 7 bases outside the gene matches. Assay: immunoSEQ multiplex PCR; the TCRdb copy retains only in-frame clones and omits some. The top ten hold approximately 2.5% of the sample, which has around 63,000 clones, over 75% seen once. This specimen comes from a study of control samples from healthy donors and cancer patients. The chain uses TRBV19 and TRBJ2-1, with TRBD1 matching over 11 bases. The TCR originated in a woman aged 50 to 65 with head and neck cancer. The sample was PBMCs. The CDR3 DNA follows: TGTGCCAGTAGACCCGGACAGGGGGCCGGCAATGAGCAGTTCTTC. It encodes CASRPGQGAGNEQFF.